This TCR beta chain emerged from a study of CD8 T cells in Susac syndrome. Study overall: At the time their blood was drawn, patients with Susac syndrome were either therapy-naive, on corticosteroids (with some of them also receiving intravenous immunoglobulin), or on intravenous immunoglobulin alone. General study results and limits: The CD4+ T cell repertoires in Susac syndrome were not clonally expanded.

RNA in amounts of roughly 0.5 to 1 ug was reverse transcribed with random hexamers. A multiplex approach, immunoSEQ multiplex PCR, amplified TCR beta CDR3 across 54 Vbeta and 13 Jbeta. A single record per CDR3 protein comes from TCRdb applying MiXCR to the immunoSEQ multiplex PCR reads. This repertoire shows roughly 140,000 distinct CDR3 sequences, about 95% found once; its top ten account for 0.16%. The patients with Susac syndrome satisfied recently defined diagnostic criteria for either definite or probable disease. The CDR3 is 16 residues long. Trimming removed 4 bases at V and 1 base at J, with 16 bases between. In germline, CDR1 is SGHVS, CDR2 FQNEAQ. Regarding this clonotype: Its antigen is still unknown.

Sequenced: CD4+ T cells from PBMCs. The clonotype was recovered from a human donor with Susac syndrome. This chain links TRBV7-8 with TRBJ2-5, with D perhaps matching TRBD1 (5 bases). In nucleotides, the CDR3 is TGTGCCAGCAGCTCATCTTGGGGCAGACCCCAAGAGACCCAGTACTTC. Translation: CASSSSWGRPQETQYF.